This T cell receptor (beta chain) was retrieved from a study of T cells expressing NK-cell markers. The wider study: Underlying the TCR beta repertoires were sorted CD3+CD56+NKG2C+, CD3+CD56+NKG2C- and CD3+CD56-NKG2C+ T cells.

The TCR beta cDNA came from 5'RACE template switching with UMIs. TCRdb reprocessed the 5' RACE reads, with one entry per CDR3 protein and no DNA. The table lists some 150,000 distinct CDR3 sequences, with 12% in the top ten. Study-wide results and caveats: About six of the donors carried dominant NKG2C+ clonotypes that took up roughly 1.0-8% of their CD8+ T cells. The study found these clonotypes also leading the CD3+CD56-NKG2C+ fraction in four donors.

CDR1 MGHRA and CDR2 YSYEKL come from the germline V gene. The CDR3 is 14 amino acids. Notes on this clonotype: As yet, its antigen is unknown.

The receptor comes from a man between 18 and 35 years old in good health. The sample comprised blood T cells: a sorted CD56 or NKG2C T cell subset, CD4+ or CD8+ T cells, or bulk PBMC T cells (not recorded which). The chain uses TRBV4-1 and TRBJ2-2. The CDR3 is CASSQEERAGELFF.